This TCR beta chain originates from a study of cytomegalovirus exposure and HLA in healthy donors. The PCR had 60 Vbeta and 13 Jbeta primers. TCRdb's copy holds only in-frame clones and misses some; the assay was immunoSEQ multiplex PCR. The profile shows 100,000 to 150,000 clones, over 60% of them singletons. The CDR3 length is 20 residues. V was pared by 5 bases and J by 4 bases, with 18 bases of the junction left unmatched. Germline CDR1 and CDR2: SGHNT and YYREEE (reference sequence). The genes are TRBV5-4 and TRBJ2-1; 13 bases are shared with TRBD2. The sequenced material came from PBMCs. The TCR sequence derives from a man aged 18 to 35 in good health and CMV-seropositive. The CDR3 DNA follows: TGTGCCAGCAGTTTTTTGGGAGGAACTAGCGGGGGGGCGGGTTACAATGAGCAGTTCTTC. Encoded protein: CASSFLGGTSGGAGYNEQFF.